The 26 T cell receptor beta chains reported below all come from one sample, sequenced in a study of beta chain features in type 1 diabetes. Reverse transcribing all isolated RNA meant expressed TCRB transcripts were sequenced. This table comes from immunoSEQ multiplex PCR, and its TCRdb copy is limited to in-frame clones, with some not included. Of more than 300,000 clones in the sample, roughly 8% were seen once. The sequencing sample was made of central memory CD4+ T cells from blood. Receptors originate from a young woman in good health.

Here the CDR3 DNA reads TGTGCCAGCAGTTTGACCAGCTTTTCCTACGAGCAGTACTTC. Translated, it gives CASSLTSFSYEQYF. This chain joins TRBV27 and TRBJ2-7; D not certain. Trimming removed 3 bases from V and 1 base from J, with 10 bases in between. The CDR3 length is 14 residues. Germline lookup yields CDR1 MNHEY and CDR2 SMNVEV (reference sequence).

This clone was seen a few times. The J gene is TRBJ2-5, the V gene TRBV5-1, with D perhaps TRBD1 (6 bases). TRBJ2-7 explains the end of the DNA better; the J call may be wrong. The CDR3 sequence is 15 residues long. Germline-derived CDR1 and CDR2 are SGHRS and YFSETQ. The CDR3 sequence is CASSGTIASPYEQYF. CDR3 nucleotide sequence: TGCGCCAGCAGCGGGACAATAGCAAGTCCCTACGAGCAGTACTTC.

The chain has TRBV5-1 and TRBJ2-5; 7 bases match TRBD2. Trimming at V came to 0 bases and at J to 2 bases, leaving 4 bases not matched to a gene. Germline lookup yields CDR1 SGHRS and CDR2 YFSETQ. The CDR3 runs 15 residues. In DNA form, the CDR3 reads TGCGCCAGCAGCTTGGGCGGGAGAGGGCAAGAGACCCAGTACTTC. Translating it yields CASSLGGRGQETQYF.

In its sample, this clone was seen a few times. The chain employs TRBV9 and TRBJ2-1; possibly TRBD1 or TRBD2 for D (5 bases each). Germline V gives CDR1 SGDLS, CDR2 YYNGEE. V was clipped by 0 bases and J by 6 bases, with 13 bases between them. The CDR3 contains 15 residues. For the CDR3, the DNA is TGTGCCAGCAGCGTAGCACCCTGGGGGTCCAATGAGCAGTTCTTC. Protein sequence: CASSVAPWGSNEQFF.

The rearrangement uses TRBV29-1 and TRBJ2-7; 11 bases match TRBD2. The CDR3 sequence is 14 residues long. The J segment lost 3 bases and the V segment lost 4 bases, leaving 5 bases of the junction unmatched. The germline V gene encodes CDR1 SQVTM and CDR2 ANQGSEA. The CDR3 region is CSVAPLAGGYEQYF. CDR3 coding DNA: TGCAGCGTTGCGCCCCTAGCGGGAGGCTACGAGCAGTACTTC.

This clone was detected many times. The chain is built from TRBV7-2 and TRBJ2-1; 13 bases are shared with TRBD2. From germline, CDR1 is SGHTA and CDR2 FQGNSA. V shed 5 bases, J shed 0 bases, and the junction held 10 bases outside the gene matches. The CDR3 spans 19 residues. In DNA form, the CDR3 reads TGTGCCAGCAGCCAAGGACTAGCGGGAGCGGGGAGCTCCTACAATGAGCAGTTCTTC. This encodes CASSQGLAGAGSSYNEQFF.

The chain links TRBV9 to TRBJ2-1; D may match TRBD1 or TRBD2 (6 bases each). This CDR3 has 16 amino acids. V was trimmed by 4 bases and J by 8 bases, leaving 22 bases between them. Germline CDR1 is SGDLS and CDR2 is YYNGEE. CDR3 amino acids: CASSSGQVGGLDEQFF. CDR3 nucleotide sequence: TGTGCCAGCAGCTCCGGTCAAGTCGGGGGCTTGGATGAGCAGTTCTTC.

In its sample, this clone was seen a few times. The CDR3 sequence is CASSQGWIQGAGNIQYF. The CDR3 region has the DNA TGCGCCAGCAGCCAAGGATGGATACAGGGGGCTGGAAACATTCAGTACTTC. The V gene is TRBV4-1, the J gene TRBJ2-4; 9 positions agree with TRBD1. V shed 1 base, J shed 6 bases, and the junction held 10 bases outside the gene matches. Germline V gene sequence: CDR1 MGHRA, CDR2 YSYEKL. CDR3 length equals 17 residues.

This clone was detected many times. The gene calls are TRBV6-6 and TRBJ2-7, with D unclear. Germline V gene lookup returns CDR1 MNHNY and CDR2 SVGAGI (reference sequence). V lost 6 bases and J 7 bases, leaving 10 bases between the germline ends. The CDR3 is 11 residues long. CDR3 sequence reads: CASSRYNEQYF. In DNA, the CDR3 is TGTGCCAGCAGCCGTTATAATGAGCAGTACTTC.

The CDR3 protein is CATSRDRESPLHF. The CDR3 DNA sequence: TGTGCCACCAGCAGAGATCGGGAATCACCCCTCCACTTT. The gene calls are TRBV15 and TRBJ1-6; D not resolved. CDR1 and CDR2 (germline): LNHNV, YYDKDF (reference sequence). The CDR3 runs 13 residues. Deletions cut 0 bases from V and 10 bases from J, with 7 bases between.

The chain has TRBV7-2 and TRBJ2-7, with a weak D call TRBD2 (6 bases). CDR3 size: 14 residues. Germline CDR1 and CDR2: SGHTA and FQGNSA. V was trimmed by 1 base and J by 4 bases, leaving 11 bases between them. The DNA for the CDR3 is TGTGCCAGCAGCTTAGAATCGGGGAGGTACGAGCAGTACTTC. Encoded protein: CASSLESGRYEQYF.

In its sample, this clone was seen a few times. The V call is TRBV29-1, the J call TRBJ2-3, with D unclear. Trimming left V 3 bases short and J 4 bases short, with 5 bases between. The CDR3 runs 11 residues. In germline, CDR1 is SQVTM, CDR2 ANQGSEA. The CDR3 coding sequence is TGCAGCGTTGATAGGTCAGATACGCAGTATTTT. This gives the protein CSVDRSDTQYF.

V and J are TRBV11-2 and TRBJ2-1, with 8 bases fitting TRBD2. This CDR3 has 16 amino acids. V was clipped by 0 bases and J by 7 bases; unmatched bases: 8. CDR1 and CDR2 from the germline V gene are SGHAT and FQNNGV. CDR3 sequence (DNA): TGTGCCAGCAGCTTAGAACCCAGCGGGAGAGGTAATGAGCAGTTCTTC. Translated, it gives CASSLEPSGRGNEQFF.

This clone came up a few times. Other DNA sequences in the sample encode the same CDR3. This sequence joins TRBV7-2 and TRBJ2-7, with D hard to call. Germline V gene sequence: CDR1 SGHTA, CDR2 FQGNSA. This CDR3 contains 13 residues. Trimming left V 1 base short and J 3 bases short, with 7 bases between. In DNA form, the CDR3 reads TGTGCCAGCAGCTTAGAAAGACTCTACGAGCAGTACTTC. Encoded protein: CASSLERLYEQYF. Full variable domain (remainder filled in from reference TRBV7-2 and TRBJ2-7): GAGVSQSPSNKVTEKGKDVELRCDPISGHTALYWYRQSLGQGLEFLIYFQGNSAPDKSGLPSDRFSAERTGGSVSTLTIQRTQQEDSAVYLCASSLERLYEQYFGPGTRLTVT.

This clone has more than one count but fewer than ten. V is TRBV11-2 and J is TRBJ2-3, with D perhaps given as TRBD1 or TRBD2 (5 bases each). CDR3 length equals 13 residues. Germline V gene lookup returns CDR1 SGHAT and CDR2 FQNNGV. Trimming took off 1 base at V and 9 bases at J, with 11 bases between the two ends. CDR3: CASSLGVRETQYF. The CDR3 DNA is TGTGCCAGCAGCTTAGGTGTCAGGGAGACGCAGTATTTT.

V usage is TRBV5-6 and J usage is TRBJ2-5, with 9 bases lining up with TRBD1. CDR1 and CDR2 (germline): SGHDT, YYEEEE. Losses at the gene ends were 3 bases for V and 1 base for J; bases not matched to a gene: 4. The CDR3 sequence is 15 residues long. The CDR3 nucleotides read TGTGCCAGCAGCTCTGGACAGGGGATCCAAGAGACCCAGTACTTC. It is translated as CASSSGQGIQETQYF.

This chain joins TRBV10-3 and TRBJ1-3; a possible D gene is TRBD1 (5 bases). The V gene lost 5 bases and the J gene lost 0 bases, with 17 bases spanning the gap. The CDR3 is 17 residues long. Looked up from germline, CDR1 is ENHRY and CDR2 is SYGVKD. The CDR3 nucleotides read TGTGCCATCAGTAGACAGTTGGGGCGGAACTCTGGAAACACCATATATTTT. As protein: CAISRQLGRNSGNTIYF.

The rearrangement joins TRBV6-1 to TRBJ2-5; D may be TRBD2 (5 bases). V was shortened by 2 bases and J by 7 bases, with 11 bases between the two germline ends. This CDR3 spans 13 amino acids. CDR1 is MNHNS, CDR2 SASEGT, per germline. The CDR3: CASSENWGATQYF. In DNA, the CDR3 is TGTGCCAGCAGTGAAAACTGGGGAGCGACCCAGTACTTC.

The chain links TRBV28 to TRBJ1-4; a possible D gene is TRBD1 (5 bases). Germline V gene sequence: CDR1 MDHEN, CDR2 SYDVKM. Trimming took 7 bases from V and 6 from J, leaving 12 bases between them. The CDR3 sequence is 13 residues long. The chain's CDR3 is CASTGGWDEKLFF. In nucleotides, the CDR3 is TGTGCCAGCACCGGGGGGTGGGATGAAAAACTGTTTTTT.

This clone was picked up a small number of times. The CDR3 coding sequence is TGTGCCAGCAGTGACACGTGGGACAGGCTTCTCTACAATGAGCAGTTCTTC. The encoded protein is CASSDTWDRLLYNEQFF. The chain has TRBV6-4 and TRBJ2-1, with TRBD1 identical over 8 bases. Unmatched junction bases numbered 9, after V lost 2 bases and J lost 3 bases. The CDR3 is made up of 17 amino acids. CDR1 is MRHNA and CDR2 is SNTAGT in the germline V gene.

This clone was detected only a few times. CDR3 sequence (DNA): TGTGCCAGCAGCTTACTACTAGCGGCGAACACAGATACGCAGTATTTT. It translates to CASSLLLAANTDTQYF. The chain has TRBV5-4 and TRBJ2-3; 8 bases align to TRBD2. The CDR3 sequence is 16 residues long. The ends lost 2 bases at V and 2 bases at J; junction bases unmatched: 7. The germline CDR1 and CDR2 sequences are SGHNT and YYREEE (reference sequence).

A few counts support this clone. This chain connects TRBV11-3 to TRBJ2-6; 8 bases line up with TRBD1. Germline V gene data show CDR1 as SGHNT and CDR2 as YENEEA. The V segment lost 5 bases and the J segment 4 bases; nucleotides outside the gene matches: 13. The length of the CDR3 is 18 residues. CDR3 nucleotide sequence: TGTGCCAGCAGCCCCCCCTCCGGACAGGGAGCCGGGGCCAACGTCCTGACTTTC. The encoded protein is CASSPPSGQGAGANVLTF. Supplemented by reference TRBV11-3 and TRBJ2-6, the full variable domain reads EAGVVQSPRYKIIEKKQPVAFWCNPISGHNTLYWYLQNLGQGPELLIRYENEEAVDDSQLPKDRFSAERLKGVDSTLKIQPAELGDSAVYLCASSPPSGQGAGANVLTFGAGSRLTVL.

The chain employs TRBV4-3 and TRBJ2-1, with 10 bases identical to TRBD1. CDR1 is LGHNA, CDR2 YSLEER, per germline. This CDR3 contains 16 residues. With V trimmed by 2 bases and J by 4 bases, 5 bases remained unmatched. The CDR3 nucleotides are TGCGCCAGCAGCCAATCACCGGGACAGGGGTACAATGAGCAGTTCTTC. Its protein product is CASSQSPGQGYNEQFF.

This clone was observed a few times. The chain combines TRBV5-1 with TRBJ2-1; D not resolved. Germline assignment: CDR1 SGHRS and CDR2 YFSETQ. There are 13 residues in the CDR3. Trimming removed 6 bases from V and 0 bases from J, with 7 bases in between. CDR3 in amino acids: CASTVDSYNEQFF. As DNA, the CDR3 is TGCGCCAGCACAGTGGACTCCTACAATGAGCAGTTCTTC. The full variable domain, with the rest looked up from reference TRBV5-1 and TRBJ2-1, is KAGVTQTPRYLIKTRGQQVTLSCSPISGHRSVSWYQQTPGQGLQFLFEYFSETQRNKGNFPGRFSGRQFSNSRSEMNVSTLELGDSALYLCASTVDSYNEQFFGPGTRLTVL.

In its sample, this clone was seen many times. The CDR3 sequence is CASSRRDRDSGGYEQYF. CDR3 nucleotides: TGTGCCAGCAGCCGCCGGGACAGGGACAGCGGTGGGTACGAGCAGTACTTC. The rearrangement joins TRBV21-1 to TRBJ2-7; the tabulated D call, TRBD1, remains unverified against the DNA. TRBV21-1 is tagged as a pseudogene. The CDR3 has 17 residues.

V gene TRBV9 combines with J gene TRBJ1-2; no firm D call. The CDR3 runs to 15 residues. Germline-derived CDR1 and CDR2 are SGDLS and YYNGEE. Trimming took off 0 bases at V and 4 bases at J, with 13 bases between the two ends. The CDR3 region is CASSVDPGWTYGYTF. The CDR3 DNA sequence: TGTGCCAGCAGCGTAGATCCGGGTTGGACCTATGGCTACACCTTC.